A selection of T cell receptor beta chains follows, all from one sample in a study of cytomegalovirus exposure and HLA in healthy donors. This table comes from immunoSEQ multiplex PCR, and its TCRdb copy is limited to in-frame clones, with some not included. The sample includes over 150,000 clones, roughly 80% seen only once; the top ten take around 4.3%. Sequenced input: PBMCs. These receptors originate from a man aged 30-40 years in good health and CMV-seronegative. Each CDR3 is given with its conserved first and last residue. A D gene is named only where the DNA matches it firmly. Only some rows state a clone size, as once, few, many or a class for expanded clones.

J gene	D gene	CDR3 length	V gene	clone size	CDR3 protein	CDR3 DNA
TRBJ2-1	TRBD1	14	TRBV5-4	.	CASSRWTGDNEQFF	TGTGCCAGCAGCCGTTGGACAGGGGACAATGAGCAGTTCTTC
TRBJ2-1	TRBD2	15	TRBV29-1	few	CSVSGTSGGSSGQFF	TGCAGCGTCTCCGGGACTAGCGGGGGAAGTTCAGGGCAGTTCTTC
TRBJ2-1	TRBD1	15	TRBV4-2	few	CASRPWDRGPNEQFF	TGTGCCAGCAGACCGTGGGACAGGGGACCTAATGAGCAGTTCTTC
TRBJ1-5	.	14	TRBV6-1	.	CASRPIQVNQPQHF	TGTGCCAGCAGGCCTATACAGGTCAATCAGCCCCAGCATTTT
TRBJ2-2	.	15	TRBV11-2	.	CASSLVGGNTGELFF	TGTGCCAGCAGCTTAGTAGGCGGGAACACCGGGGAGCTGTTTTTT
TRBJ2-5	.	14	TRBV19	.	CASREAGTKETQYF	TGTGCCAGTAGGGAAGCCGGGACAAAAGAGACCCAGTACTTC
TRBJ2-1	.	15	TRBV13	.	CASSSLSGLYNEQFF	TGTGCCAGCAGCTCCCTAAGCGGGTTATACAATGAGCAGTTCTTC
TRBJ2-5	.	12	TRBV14	.	CASSQVQETQYF	TGTGCCAGCAGCCAAGTACAAGAGACCCAGTACTTC
TRBJ2-3	TRBD2	14	TRBV5-4	.	CAGGTSGGSDTQYF	TGTGCCGGAGGAACTAGCGGGGGATCAGATACGCAGTATTTT
TRBJ1-5	.	14	TRBV18	.	CASSPGQSEQPQHF	TGTGCCAGCTCACCCGGACAATCGGAACAGCCCCAGCATTTT
TRBJ1-5	.	16	TRBV28	.	CASSQRRSQSNQPQHF	TGTGCCAGCAGCCAAAGGCGGTCCCAGAGCAATCAGCCCCAGCATTTT
TRBJ1-1	TRBD1	18	TRBV28	.	CASSYRAGGRPRNTEAFF	TGTGCCAGCAGTTACAGGGCAGGGGGCAGACCCCGAAACACTGAAGCTTTCTTT
TRBJ2-1	.	15	TRBV9	.	CASSVAGEFHNEQFF	TGTGCCAGCAGCGTAGCCGGGGAGTTCCACAATGAGCAGTTCTTC
TRBJ2-5	TRBD1	14	TRBV11-2	.	CASSPDRDKETQYF	TGTGCCAGCAGCCCGGACAGGGACAAAGAGACCCAGTACTTC
TRBJ2-7	.	15	TRBV5-6	.	CASSNRRISSYEQYF	TGTGCCAGCAGCAACAGGCGGATATCCTCCTACGAGCAGTACTTC
TRBJ2-2	TRBD2	19	TRBV30	once	CAWSVLRLAGIANTGELFF	TGTGCCTGGAGTGTACTTAGGCTAGCGGGGATCGCGAACACCGGGGAGCTGTTTTTT
TRBJ1-5	.	17	TRBV4-3	.	CASSQEIGQISNQPQHF	TGCGCCAGCAGCCAAGAAATTGGACAGATCTCCAATCAGCCCCAGCATTTT
TRBJ1-1	.	16	TRBV4-1	.	CASSQGIARRNTEAFF	TGCGCCAGCAGCCAAGGAATCGCCAGAAGGAACACTGAAGCTTTCTTT
TRBJ2-7	TRBD1	15	TRBV6-1	.	CASSKDRWSSYEQYF	TGTGCCAGCAGTAAGGACAGGTGGAGCTCCTACGAGCAGTACTTC
TRBJ1-3	.	16	TRBV30	.	CAWSARGKLSGNTIYF	TGTGCCTGGAGTGCCCGGGGGAAACTGTCTGGAAACACCATATATTTT
TRBJ2-7	.	13	TRBV5-4	once	CASSLLRGYEQYF	TGTGCCAGCAGCTTGCTTCGGGGCTACGAGCAGTACTTC
TRBJ2-3	TRBD2	16	TRBV29-1	.	CSVEDPSGSSTDTQYF	TGCAGCGTTGAAGACCCTAGCGGGAGCTCCACAGATACGCAGTATTTT
TRBJ2-1	TRBD2	15	TRBV2	.	CASRRLAGGPDEQFF	TGTGCCAGCAGAAGACTAGCGGGGGGACCCGATGAGCAGTTCTTC
TRBJ1-6	.	13	TRBV4-3	.	CASSLRRDSPLHF	TGCGCCAGCAGCCTAAGGAGGGATTCACCCCTCCACTTT
TRBJ2-3	.	15	TRBV7-9	few	CATHRDWVPTGTQYF	TGTGCCACGCACCGGGACTGGGTCCCTACTGGTACGCAGTATTTT
TRBJ1-2	TRBD1	16	TRBV19	.	CASSQQGAMGPYGYTF	TGTGCCAGTAGCCAACAGGGGGCAATGGGACCCTATGGCTACACCTTC
TRBJ2-6	.	14	TRBV27	few	CASSPVPGANVLTF	TGTGCCAGCAGTCCCGTTCCGGGGGCCAACGTCCTGACTTTC
TRBJ2-2	.	15	TRBV27	few	CASSLSGGGAGELFF	TGTGCCAGCAGTTTATCGGGGGGGGGCGCCGGGGAGCTGTTTTTT
TRBJ2-5	.	14	TRBV7-9	.	CASSLGRGLETQYF	TGTGCCAGCAGCTTGGGCAGGGGCTTAGAGACCCAGTACTTC
TRBJ2-1	TRBD2	12	TRBV7-2	.	CASSFRGGEQFF	TGTGCCAGCAGCTTTCGGGGGGGCGAGCAGTTCTTC
TRBJ1-1	TRBD1	19	TRBV19	.	CASNLHLQDRGPANTEAFF	TGTGCCAGTAACCTACATCTCCAGGACAGGGGCCCCGCGAACACTGAAGCTTTCTTT
TRBJ2-1	.	17	TRBV27	.	CASSFPPGASGYNEQFF	TGTGCCAGCAGTTTCCCCCCGGGGGCTAGCGGATACAATGAGCAGTTCTTC
TRBJ2-7	.	15	TRBV2	once	CASSDPSAYSYEQYF	TGTGCCAGCAGTGATCCTAGCGCCTACTCCTACGAGCAGTACTTC
TRBJ1-2	TRBD1	18	TRBV5-1	.	CASSLIRDRGISNYGYTF	TGCGCCAGCAGCTTGATCCGGGACAGGGGGATCTCTAACTATGGCTACACCTTC
TRBJ2-3	TRBD2	18	TRBV9	.	CASSVTLGWGGSTDTQYF	TGTGCCAGCAGCGTAACCCTTGGGTGGGGGGGAAGCACAGATACGCAGTATTTT
TRBJ2-5	TRBD2	16	TRBV5-4	.	CASSLGLAGVEETQYF	TGTGCCAGCAGCTTAGGACTAGCGGGGGTCGAAGAGACCCAGTACTTC
TRBJ1-5	.	17	TRBV15	.	CATSRYQAVGGNQPQHF	TGTGCCACCAGCAGATATCAGGCTGTGGGTGGCAATCAGCCCCAGCATTTT
TRBJ2-1	.	15	TRBV5-8	.	CASSLELGPGNEQFF	TGTGCCAGCAGCTTGGAGCTAGGGCCGGGAAATGAGCAGTTCTTC
TRBJ2-7	TRBD1	15	TRBV19	.	CASSRDSSPSYEQYF	TGTGCCAGTAGTAGGGACAGTTCCCCTTCCTACGAGCAGTACTTC
TRBJ1-1	TRBD1	14	TRBV18	once	CASSPPYRGQVAFF	TGTGCCAGCTCACCACCATACAGGGGGCAGGTAGCTTTCTTT
TRBJ2-1	.	12	TRBV7-3	.	CASSFRDNEQFF	TGTGCCAGCAGCTTTCGGGACAATGAGCAGTTCTTC
TRBJ1-4	.	14	TRBV4-2	.	CASSYGLPGQKLFF	TGTGCCAGCAGCTACGGACTCCCCGGGCAAAAACTGTTTTTT
TRBJ1-6	.	15	TRBV6-1	.	CATRRAEDGNSPLHF	TGTGCCACCCGCCGGGCGGAGGATGGGAATTCACCCCTCCACTTT
TRBJ2-5	.	13	TRBV5-1	.	CASSLGGKETQYF	TGCGCCAGCAGCTTGGGCGGAAAAGAGACCCAGTACTTC
TRBJ2-1	.	17	TRBV9	.	CASSVEGGGRSYNEQFF	TGTGCCAGCAGCGTAGAAGGAGGGGGCCGCTCCTACAATGAGCAGTTCTTC
TRBJ1-1	TRBD1	15	TRBV27	.	CASRGQGEWNTEAFF	TGTGCCAGCAGGGGACAGGGGGAATGGAACACTGAAGCTTTCTTT
TRBJ2-2	.	14	TRBV2	.	CASNIYAGPRELFF	TGTGCCAGTAATATCTATGCCGGTCCCCGGGAGCTGTTTTTT
TRBJ2-4	TRBD2	16	TRBV5-6	.	CASSLAGGLSKNIQYF	TGTGCCAGCAGCTTAGCGGGAGGGCTGTCCAAAAACATTCAGTACTTC
TRBJ2-1	.	17	TRBV5-6	few	CASSSRFRTGTPNEQFF	TGTGCCAGCAGCTCCCGATTCAGGACTGGCACCCCCAATGAGCAGTTCTTC
TRBJ2-1	TRBD1	13	TRBV28	.	CASSRRTGDEQFF	TGTGCCAGCAGCCGTAGGACAGGGGATGAGCAGTTCTTC